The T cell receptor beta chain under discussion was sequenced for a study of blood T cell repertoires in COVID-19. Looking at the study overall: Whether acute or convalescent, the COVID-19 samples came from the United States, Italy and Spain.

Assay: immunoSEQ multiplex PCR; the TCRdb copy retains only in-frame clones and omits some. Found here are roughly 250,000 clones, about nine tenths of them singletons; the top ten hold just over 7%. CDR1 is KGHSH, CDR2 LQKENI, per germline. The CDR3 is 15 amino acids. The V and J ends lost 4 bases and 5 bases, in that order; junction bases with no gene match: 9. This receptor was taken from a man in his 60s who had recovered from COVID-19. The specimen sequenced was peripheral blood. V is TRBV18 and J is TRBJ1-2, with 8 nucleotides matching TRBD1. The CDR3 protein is CASSQNSDRVYGYTF. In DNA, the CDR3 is TGTGCCAGCTCACAGAATTCGGACAGGGTATATGGCTACACCTTC.